This T cell receptor beta chain emerged from a study of cytomegalovirus exposure and HLA in healthy donors. V dropped 5 bases and J dropped 3; count of bases not matched to a gene: 7. The CDR3 totals 17 residues. Germline CDR1 and CDR2: MNHEY and SMNVEV (reference sequence). It was with 60 Vbeta and 13 Jbeta primers that the PCR ran. Measured with immunoSEQ multiplex PCR; TCRdb has only the in-frame clones, and not every one. The profile shows 190,000 or so clones, 75% to 90% of them singletons. Material: PBMCs. This clonotype was sampled from a middle-aged man in good health and CMV-seronegative. V gene TRBV27 combines with J gene TRBJ1-6, with 10 bases identical to TRBD1. The chain's CDR3 is CASSTRDRGDYNSPLHF. The DNA of the CDR3 is TGTGCCAGCAGTACACGGGACAGGGGAGACTATAATTCACCCCTCCACTTT.